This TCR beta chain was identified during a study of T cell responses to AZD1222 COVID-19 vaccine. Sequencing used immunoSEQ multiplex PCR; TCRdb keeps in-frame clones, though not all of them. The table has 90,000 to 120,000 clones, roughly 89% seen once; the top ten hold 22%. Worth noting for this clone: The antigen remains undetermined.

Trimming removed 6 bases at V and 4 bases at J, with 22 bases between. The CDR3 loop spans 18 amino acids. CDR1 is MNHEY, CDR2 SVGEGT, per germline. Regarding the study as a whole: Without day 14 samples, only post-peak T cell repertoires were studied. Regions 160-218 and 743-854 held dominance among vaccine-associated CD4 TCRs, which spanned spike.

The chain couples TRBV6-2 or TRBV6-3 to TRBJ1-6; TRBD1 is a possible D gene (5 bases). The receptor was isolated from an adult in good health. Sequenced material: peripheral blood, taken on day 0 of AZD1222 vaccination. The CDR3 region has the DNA TGTGCCAGCAGCTCGGGACGGCTTAGCAAGAATTATAATTCACCCCTCCACTTT. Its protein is CASSSGRLSKNYNSPLHF.